This T cell receptor beta chain derives from a study of radiotherapy plus CTLA-4 blockade in lung cancer. Study summary: The study recorded objective responses in roughly 18% of patients and disease control in 31%. Regarding the study as a whole: Tumor-origin TCR clones grew in blood after radiotherapy plus ipilimumab.

Libraries were prepared by immunoSEQ multiplex PCR; TCRdb keeps only in-frame clonotypes and omits some of them. The sample has 90,000 to 95,000 clones, about 83% seen once. The CDR3 spans 18 residues. Germline CDR1 and CDR2: MNHEY and SMNVEV (reference sequence). V was clipped by 3 bases and J by 7 bases, with 24 bases between them. Enrolled patients, whose metastatic non-small-cell lung cancer was chemo-refractory, received focal radiation plus CTLA-4 blockade with ipilimumab. Comments on this clone: Its antigen is as yet unknown.

Sequences were derived from peripheral blood, sampled from a patient treated with radiotherapy plus ipilimumab. The chain carries TRBV27 and TRBJ1-4; a weak D match, TRBD1 (5 bases). The sequence was collected from a human donor with non-small cell lung cancer who had stable disease on radiotherapy plus ipilimumab. The CDR3 here is CASSFRIMGRPGGEKLFF. The CDR3 nucleotides are TGTGCCAGCAGTTTTCGGATAATGGGGCGCCCGGGAGGTGAAAAACTGTTTTTT.